This entry concerns a single T cell receptor (beta chain). Its recognized antigen is unknown. No qualities accompany the bases; no much larger clone lies one base away. The identical CDR3 is also encoded by other nucleotide sequences in the sample. These data come from a study of cytotoxic CD8 clonotypes in ibrutinib-treated CLL (dated by TCRdb to about 2021). Notes on the research overall: The cohort was composed of about a dozen relapsed/refractory and roughly 16 treatment-naive patients; IGHV unmutated status was identified in 17 patients. Partial responses were observed in roughly 25 patients and complete responses in 2; after a median follow-up of around 64 months, remission was maintained in approximately 14 patients and progression was observed in approximately 12. Response samples were obtained after a median of 12 months of treatment, with a range of roughly 6 to 36 months. On average, each sample had hundreds of thousands of productive templates and approximately 89,000 productive rearrangements. Of the 90 or so participants in the trial, roughly 26 had longitudinal samples available. Cryopreserved peripheral blood mononuclear cells were collected at three points: before therapy, at response, and at either sustained remission or disease progression. Patients were still on ibrutinib when every remission and progressive disease sample was collected.

Roughly 2 micrograms of genomic DNA were extracted from cryopreserved PBMCs for TCR beta library preparation. Longitudinal blood samples from CLL patients on ibrutinib monotherapy underwent high-throughput TCR beta sequencing. The patients took part in an open-label, single-center phase 2 trial of ibrutinib monotherapy. Results and caveats for the whole study, not just this receptor: Lymph node repertoires were not examined, and the timing of sampling was not matched between patients in sustained remission and those whose disease progressed. Baseline clonality exceeded that of age-matched healthy donors and correlated strongly with circulating CD8+ T-cell counts. Clonality increased at ibrutinib response, stayed stable in sustained remission, and fell back toward baseline at progression. Public clonotypes were rare and either contracted or stayed stable during treatment, and the rise in clonality at ibrutinib response reflected the expansion of private clonotypes.

CDR1 is given as MNHEY and CDR2 as SVGAGI, both from the germline V gene. V sheds 0 bases and J sheds 5 bases, leaving 7 bases between their ends. The CDR3 runs 13 amino acids, cysteine and phenylalanine included. Of all the DNA, just the CDR3 is kept, 39 bases in frame from base 1. Each clonotype received, on average, 10x coverage in deep resolution sequencing performed on a MiSeq, where the target depth lay between 1 in 1 million and 1 in 200,000 T cells. The immunoSEQ hsTCRB Kit was used to generate TCR beta libraries. The authors processed their data as follows. ImmunoSEQ Data Assistant and ImmunoSEQ Analyzer were used for data analysis, and V, D and J genes were assigned according to IMGT definitions. Clonality, which ranges from 0 to 1, was calculated by subtracting the normalized Shannon entropy of productive rearrangement frequencies from one. Only overrepresented clonotypes making up at least 0.05% of each patient's repertoire were included in the public clonotype analysis. Repertoires from approximately 13 age-matched healthy donors in immuneACCESS were used as clonality controls. This immuneACCESS table, as held by TCRdb, lists in-frame sequences with V and J called but not all clones. Of the missing ones, under half trace to an unresolved V gene in checked studies; the others have no known cause. The V and J calls and clone size come from that table; D and trimming were worked out from the DNA. In all, the sample holds approximately 320,000 clones, and about 64% of those were seen once. Jointly, the top ten make up roughly 6% of the sample.

Specimen: PBMCs, collected after 36 months of ibrutinib treatment. The sequence derives from a human donor with chronic lymphocytic leukemia. The chain was built from TRBV6-5 and TRBJ1-1; D gene: possibly TRBD1, on 5 matching bases. The DNA reads TGTGCCAGCAGTTACTCGAGGGGAACTGAAGCTTTCTTT. Translated, this is CASSYSRGTEAFF.